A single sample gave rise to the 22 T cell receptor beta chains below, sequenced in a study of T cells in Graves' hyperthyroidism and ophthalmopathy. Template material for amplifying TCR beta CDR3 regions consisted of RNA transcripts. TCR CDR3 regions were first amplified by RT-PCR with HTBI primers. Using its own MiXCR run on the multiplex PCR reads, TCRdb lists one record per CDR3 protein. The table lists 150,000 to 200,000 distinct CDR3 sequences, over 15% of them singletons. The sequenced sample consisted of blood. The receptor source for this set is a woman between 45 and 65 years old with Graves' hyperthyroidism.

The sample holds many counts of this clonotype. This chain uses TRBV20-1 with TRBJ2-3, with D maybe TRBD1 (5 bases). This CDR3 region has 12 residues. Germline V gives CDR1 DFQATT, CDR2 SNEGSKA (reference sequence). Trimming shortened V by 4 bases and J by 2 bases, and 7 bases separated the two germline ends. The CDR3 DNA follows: TGCAGTGCTACGGACACCACAGATACGCAGTATTTT. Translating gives CSATDTTDTQYF.

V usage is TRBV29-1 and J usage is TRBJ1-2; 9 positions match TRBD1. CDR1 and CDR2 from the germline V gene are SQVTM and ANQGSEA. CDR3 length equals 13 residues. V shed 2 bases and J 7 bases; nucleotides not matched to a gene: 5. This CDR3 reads CSVELQGASGYTF. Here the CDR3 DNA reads TGCAGCGTTGAATTACAGGGGGCTAGTGGCTACACCTTC.

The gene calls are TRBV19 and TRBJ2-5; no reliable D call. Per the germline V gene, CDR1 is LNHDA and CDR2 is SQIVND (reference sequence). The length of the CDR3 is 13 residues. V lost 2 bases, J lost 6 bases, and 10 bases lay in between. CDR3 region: CASSINSGQTQYF. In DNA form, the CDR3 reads TGTGCCAGTAGTATAAATTCCGGGCAGACCCAGTACTTC.

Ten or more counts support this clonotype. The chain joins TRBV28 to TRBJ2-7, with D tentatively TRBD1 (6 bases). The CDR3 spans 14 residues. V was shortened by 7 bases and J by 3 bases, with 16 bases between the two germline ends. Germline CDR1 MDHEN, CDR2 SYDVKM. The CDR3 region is CASTHPGHNYEQYF. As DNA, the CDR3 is TGTGCCAGCACCCACCCGGGACATAACTACGAGCAGTACTTC.

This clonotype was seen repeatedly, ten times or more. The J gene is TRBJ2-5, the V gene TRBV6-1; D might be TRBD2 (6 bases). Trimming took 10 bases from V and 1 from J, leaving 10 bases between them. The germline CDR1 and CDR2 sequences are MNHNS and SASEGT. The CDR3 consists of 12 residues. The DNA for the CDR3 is TGTGCCACTCGGGACTTCCAAGAGACCCAGTACTTC. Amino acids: CATRDFQETQYF.

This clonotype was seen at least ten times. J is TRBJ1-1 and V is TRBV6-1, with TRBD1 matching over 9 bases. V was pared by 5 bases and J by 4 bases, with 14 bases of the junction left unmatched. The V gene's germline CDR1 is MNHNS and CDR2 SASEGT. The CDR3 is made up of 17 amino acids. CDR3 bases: TGTGCCAGCAGTAAGCTGGACAGGGGCCTCCGGAGCACTGAAGCTTTCTTT. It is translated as CASSKLDRGLRSTEAFF.

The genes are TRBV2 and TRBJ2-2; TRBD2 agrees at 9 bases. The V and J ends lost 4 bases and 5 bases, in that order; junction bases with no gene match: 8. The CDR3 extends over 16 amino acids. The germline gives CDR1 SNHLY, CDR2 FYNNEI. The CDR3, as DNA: TGTGCCAGCAGTGTCGGTAGCGGGAGTAAGACCGGGGAGCTGTTTTTT. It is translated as CASSVGSGSKTGELFF.

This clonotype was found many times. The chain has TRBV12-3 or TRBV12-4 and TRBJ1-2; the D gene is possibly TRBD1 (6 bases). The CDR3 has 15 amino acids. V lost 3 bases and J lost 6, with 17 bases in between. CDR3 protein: CASSLTGHRFNGYTF. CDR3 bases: TGTGCCAGCAGTTTGACGGGACACCGATTCAATGGCTACACCTTC.

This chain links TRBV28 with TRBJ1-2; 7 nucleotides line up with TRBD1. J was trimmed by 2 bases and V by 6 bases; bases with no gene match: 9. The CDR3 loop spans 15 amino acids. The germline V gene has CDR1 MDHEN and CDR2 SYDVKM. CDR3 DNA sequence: TGTGCCAGCAGAACTACAGGGGACCTAAACTATGGCTACACCTTC. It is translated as CASRTTGDLNYGYTF.

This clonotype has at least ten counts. CDR3 region: CASSQDASGSSYEQYF. CDR3 nucleotide sequence: TGCGCCAGCAGCCAAGACGCCAGCGGGAGCTCCTACGAGCAGTACTTC. V usage is TRBV4-1 and J usage is TRBJ2-7, with TRBD2 matching over 8 bases. V gave up 0 bases and J gave up 0 bases; unmatched junction bases: 4. Germline CDR1 is MGHRA and CDR2 is YSYEKL. The CDR3 runs 16 residues.

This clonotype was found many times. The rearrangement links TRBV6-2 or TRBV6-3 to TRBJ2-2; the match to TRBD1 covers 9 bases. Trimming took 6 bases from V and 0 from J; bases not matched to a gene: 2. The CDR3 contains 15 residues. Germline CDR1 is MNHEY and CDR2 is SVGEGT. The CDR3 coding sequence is TGTGCCAGCAGGGGGACAGGGACGAACACCGGGGAGCTGTTTTTT. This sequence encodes CASRGTGTNTGELFF.

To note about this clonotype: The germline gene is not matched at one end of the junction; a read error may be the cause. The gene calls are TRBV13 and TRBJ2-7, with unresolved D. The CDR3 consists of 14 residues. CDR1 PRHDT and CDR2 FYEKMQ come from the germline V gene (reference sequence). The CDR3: CASSYATSLYEQHF. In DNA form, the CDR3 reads TGTGCCAGCAGCTACGCCACGAGCCTTTACGAGCAGCACTTC.

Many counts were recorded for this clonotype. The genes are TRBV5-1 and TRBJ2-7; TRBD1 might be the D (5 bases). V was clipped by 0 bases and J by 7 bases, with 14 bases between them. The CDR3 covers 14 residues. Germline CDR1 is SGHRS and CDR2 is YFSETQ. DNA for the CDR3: TGCGCCAGCAGCTTGGGTGGGGCCCTCCTTGAGCAGTACTTC. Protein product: CASSLGGALLEQYF. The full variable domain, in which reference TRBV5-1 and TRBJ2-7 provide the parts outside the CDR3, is KAGVTQTPRYLIKTRGQQVTLSCSPISGHRSVSWYQQTPGQGLQFLFEYFSETQRNKGNFPGRFSGRQFSNSRSEMNVSTLELGDSALYLCASSLGGALLEQYFGPGTRLTVT.

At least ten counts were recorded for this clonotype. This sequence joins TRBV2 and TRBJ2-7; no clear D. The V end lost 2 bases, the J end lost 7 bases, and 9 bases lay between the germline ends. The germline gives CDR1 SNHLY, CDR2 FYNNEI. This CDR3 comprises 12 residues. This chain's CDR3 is CASSEQNWEQYF. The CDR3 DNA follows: TGTGCCAGCAGTGAACAGAACTGGGAGCAGTACTTC. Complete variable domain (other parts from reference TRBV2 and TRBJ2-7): EPEVTQTPSHQVTQMGQEVILRCVPISNHLYFYWYRQILGQKVEFLVSFYNNEISEKSEIFDDQFSVERPDGSNFTLKIRSTKLEDSAMYFCASSEQNWEQYFGPGTRLTVT.

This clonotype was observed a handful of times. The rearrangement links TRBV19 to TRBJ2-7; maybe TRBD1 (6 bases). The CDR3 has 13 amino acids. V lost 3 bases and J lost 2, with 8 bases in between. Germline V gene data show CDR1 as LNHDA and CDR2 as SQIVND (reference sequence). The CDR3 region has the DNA TGTGCCAGTAGTATCAGGGACACCTACGAGCAGTACTTC. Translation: CASSIRDTYEQYF. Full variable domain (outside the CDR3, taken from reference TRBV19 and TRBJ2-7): DGGITQSPKYLFRKEGQNVTLSCEQNLNHDAMYWYRQDPGQGLRLIYYSQIVNDFQKGDIAEGYSVSREKKESFPLTVTSAQKNPTAFYLCASSIRDTYEQYFGPGTRLTVT.

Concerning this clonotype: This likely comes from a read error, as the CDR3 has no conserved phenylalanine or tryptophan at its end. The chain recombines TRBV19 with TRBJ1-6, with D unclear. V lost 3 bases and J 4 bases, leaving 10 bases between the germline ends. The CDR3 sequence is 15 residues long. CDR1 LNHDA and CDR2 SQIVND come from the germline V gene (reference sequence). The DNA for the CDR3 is TGTGCCAGTAGTATGGGGAGAGGGTATAATTCACCCCTCCACTCT. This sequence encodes CASSMGRGYNSPLHS.

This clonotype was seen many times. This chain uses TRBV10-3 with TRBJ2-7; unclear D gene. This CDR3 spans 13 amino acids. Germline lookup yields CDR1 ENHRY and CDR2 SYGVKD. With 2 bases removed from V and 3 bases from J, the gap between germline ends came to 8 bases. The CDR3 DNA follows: TGTGCCATCAGTGAGAGCTGGGGCTACGAGCAGTACTTC. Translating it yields CAISESWGYEQYF.

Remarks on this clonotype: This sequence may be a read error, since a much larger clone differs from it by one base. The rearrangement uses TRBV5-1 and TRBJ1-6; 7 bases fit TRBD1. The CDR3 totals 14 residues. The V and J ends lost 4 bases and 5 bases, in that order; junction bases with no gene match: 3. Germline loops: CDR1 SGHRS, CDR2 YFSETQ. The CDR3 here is CASSGDSDNSPLHF. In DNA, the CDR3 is TGCGCCAGCAGCGGGGACAGCGATAATTCACCCCTCCACTTT.

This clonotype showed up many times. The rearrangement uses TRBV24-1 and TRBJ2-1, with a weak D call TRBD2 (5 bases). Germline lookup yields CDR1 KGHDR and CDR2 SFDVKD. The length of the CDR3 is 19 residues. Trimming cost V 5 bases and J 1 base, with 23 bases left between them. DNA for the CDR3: TGTGCCACCAGTGGAAACAAAGGTGAGGGTATTGGGTCCTACAATGAGCAGTTCTTC. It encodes CATSGNKGEGIGSYNEQFF.

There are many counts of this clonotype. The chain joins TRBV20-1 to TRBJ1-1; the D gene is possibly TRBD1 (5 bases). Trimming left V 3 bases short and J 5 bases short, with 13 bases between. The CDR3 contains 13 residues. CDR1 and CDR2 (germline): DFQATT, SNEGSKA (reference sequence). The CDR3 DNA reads TGCAGTGCTAGTCGGCAGGGAGGAACTGAAGCTTTCTTT. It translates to CSASRQGGTEAFF.

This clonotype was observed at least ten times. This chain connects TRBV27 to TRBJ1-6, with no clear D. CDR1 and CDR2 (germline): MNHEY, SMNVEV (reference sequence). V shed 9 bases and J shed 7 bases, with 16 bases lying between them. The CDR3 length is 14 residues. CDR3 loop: CARRYAGDNSPLHF. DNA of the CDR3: TGTGCCAGGAGATATGCGGGAGACAATTCACCCCTCCACTTT.

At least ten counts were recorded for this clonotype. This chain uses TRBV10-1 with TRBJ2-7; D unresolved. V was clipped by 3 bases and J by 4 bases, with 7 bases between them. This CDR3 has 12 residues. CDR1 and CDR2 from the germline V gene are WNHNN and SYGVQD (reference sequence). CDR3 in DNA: TGCGCCAGCAGTGAATCGGAGTACGAGCAGTACTTC. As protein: CASSESEYEQYF.